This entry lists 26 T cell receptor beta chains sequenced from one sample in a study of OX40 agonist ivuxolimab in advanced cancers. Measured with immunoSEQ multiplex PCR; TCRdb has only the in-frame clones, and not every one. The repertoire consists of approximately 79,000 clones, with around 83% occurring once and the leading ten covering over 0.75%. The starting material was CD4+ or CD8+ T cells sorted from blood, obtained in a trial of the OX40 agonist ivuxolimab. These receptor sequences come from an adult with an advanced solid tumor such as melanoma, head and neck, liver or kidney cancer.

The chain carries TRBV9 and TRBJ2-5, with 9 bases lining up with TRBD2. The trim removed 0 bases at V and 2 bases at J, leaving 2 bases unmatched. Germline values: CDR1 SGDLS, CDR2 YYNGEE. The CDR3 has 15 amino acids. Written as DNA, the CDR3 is TGTGCCAGCAGCGTAGGACTAGCGGTACAAGAGACCCAGTACTTC. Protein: CASSVGLAVQETQYF. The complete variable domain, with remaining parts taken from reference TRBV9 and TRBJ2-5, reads DSGVTQTPKHLITATGQRVTLRCSPRSGDLSVYWYQQSLDQGLQFLIQYYNGEERAKGNILERFSAQQFPDLHSELNLSSLELGDSALYFCASSVGLAVQETQYFGPGTRLLVL.

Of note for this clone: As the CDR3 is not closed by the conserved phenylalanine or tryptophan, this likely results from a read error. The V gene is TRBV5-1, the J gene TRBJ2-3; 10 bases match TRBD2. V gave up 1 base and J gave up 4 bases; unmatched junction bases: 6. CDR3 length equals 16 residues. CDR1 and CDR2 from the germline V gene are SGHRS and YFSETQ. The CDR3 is CASSLSSGGAADTQYL. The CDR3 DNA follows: TGCGCCAGCAGCTTGTCGAGCGGGGGGGCGGCAGATACGCAGTATCTT.

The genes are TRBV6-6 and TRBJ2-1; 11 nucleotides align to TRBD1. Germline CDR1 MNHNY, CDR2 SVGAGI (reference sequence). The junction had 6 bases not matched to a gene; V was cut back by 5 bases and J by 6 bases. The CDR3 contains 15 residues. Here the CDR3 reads CASSKDRGLSNEQFF. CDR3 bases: TGTGCCAGCAGTAAGGACAGGGGGCTTTCCAATGAGCAGTTCTTC.

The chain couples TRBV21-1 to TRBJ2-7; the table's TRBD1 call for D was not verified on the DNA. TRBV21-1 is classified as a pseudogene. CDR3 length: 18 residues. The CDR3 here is CASSKVGRGQGHLYEQYF. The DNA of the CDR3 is TGTGCCAGCAGCAAAGTTGGTCGCGGACAGGGACACCTCTACGAGCAGTACTTC.

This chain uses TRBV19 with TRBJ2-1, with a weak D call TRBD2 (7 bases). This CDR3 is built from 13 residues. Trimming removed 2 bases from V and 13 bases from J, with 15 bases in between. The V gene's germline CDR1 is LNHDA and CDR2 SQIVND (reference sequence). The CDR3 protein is CASSIRGATPQFF. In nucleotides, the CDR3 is TGTGCCAGTAGTATACGGGGGGCTACGCCCCAGTTCTTC.

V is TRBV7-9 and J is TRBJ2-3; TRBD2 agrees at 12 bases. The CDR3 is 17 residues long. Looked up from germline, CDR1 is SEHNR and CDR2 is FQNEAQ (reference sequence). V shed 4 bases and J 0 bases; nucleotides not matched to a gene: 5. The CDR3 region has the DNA TGTGCCAGCAGCTCACTAGCGGGGGGCGGGAGCACAGATACGCAGTATTTT. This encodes CASSSLAGGGSTDTQYF. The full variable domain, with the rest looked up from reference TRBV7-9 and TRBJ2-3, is DTGVSQNPRHKITKRGQNVTFRCDPISEHNRLYWYRQTLGQGPEFLTYFQNEAQLEKSRLLSDRFSAERPKGSFSTLEIQRTEQGDSAMYLCASSSLAGGGSTDTQYFGPGTRLTVL.

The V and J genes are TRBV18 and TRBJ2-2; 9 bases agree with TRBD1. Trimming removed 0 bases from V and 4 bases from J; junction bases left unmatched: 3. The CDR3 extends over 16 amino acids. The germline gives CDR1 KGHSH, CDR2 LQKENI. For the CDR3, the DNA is TGTGCCAGCTCACCACCGAGACAGGGGGTCACCGGGGAGCTGTTTTTT. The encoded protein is CASSPPRQGVTGELFF.

CDR3 DNA sequence: TGTGCCAGTAGTATAGTAGGGAACTCTGGAAACACCATATATTTT. It codes for CASSIVGNSGNTIYF. This chain joins TRBV19 and TRBJ1-3; no firm D call. CDR1 is LNHDA, CDR2 SQIVND, per germline (reference sequence). The CDR3 is made up of 15 amino acids. Trimming took off 1 base at V and 0 bases at J, with 7 bases between the two ends.

CDR3 amino acids: CASSLGGTSDTQYF. The CDR3, as DNA: TGTGCCAGCAGCTTAGGAGGGACTTCAGATACGCAGTATTTT. V and J are TRBV11-3 and TRBJ2-3; a possible D gene is TRBD2 (6 bases). From germline, CDR1 is SGHNT and CDR2 YENEEA. V lost 1 base, J lost 4 bases, and 9 bases lay in between. The CDR3 covers 14 residues.

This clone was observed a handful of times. The CDR3, as DNA: TGTGCCTGGAGCCTCACAGCCAGAGACTATGGCTACACCTTC. Protein sequence: CAWSLTARDYGYTF. The chain is built from TRBV30 and TRBJ1-2; D ambiguous. V was clipped by 3 bases and J by 3 bases, with 14 bases between them. The CDR3 is made up of 14 amino acids. Germline assignment: CDR1 GTSNPN and CDR2 SVGIG (reference sequence).

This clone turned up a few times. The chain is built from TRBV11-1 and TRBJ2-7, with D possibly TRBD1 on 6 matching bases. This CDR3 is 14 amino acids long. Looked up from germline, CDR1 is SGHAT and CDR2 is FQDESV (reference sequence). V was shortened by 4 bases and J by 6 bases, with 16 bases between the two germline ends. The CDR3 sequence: CASSSDRPMSEQYF. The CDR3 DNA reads TGTGCCAGCAGCTCCGACAGGCCTATGTCCGAGCAGTACTTC.

CDR3 residues: CASSDRDRGGHNQPQHF. The CDR3 DNA is TGTGCCAGTAGTGACCGGGACAGGGGAGGCCACAATCAGCCCCAGCATTTT. The V call is TRBV19, the J call TRBJ1-5; 10 bases map to TRBD1. Per germline, CDR1 LNHDA and CDR2 SQIVND (reference sequence). The CDR3 is 17 amino acids. V lost 5 bases and J lost 3; bases outside the gene matches: 10.

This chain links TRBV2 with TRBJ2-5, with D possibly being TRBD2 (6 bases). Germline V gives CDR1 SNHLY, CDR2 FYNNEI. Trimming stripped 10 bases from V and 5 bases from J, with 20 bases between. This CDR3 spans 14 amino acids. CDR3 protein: CATAQEAGGETQYF. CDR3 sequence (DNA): TGTGCCACCGCCCAGGAAGCGGGTGGGGAGACCCAGTACTTC.

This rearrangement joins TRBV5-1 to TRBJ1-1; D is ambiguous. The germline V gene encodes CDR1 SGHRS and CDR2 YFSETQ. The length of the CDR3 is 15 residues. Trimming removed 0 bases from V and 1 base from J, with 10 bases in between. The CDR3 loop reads CASSLVSSGNTEAFF. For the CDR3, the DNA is TGCGCCAGCAGCTTGGTTAGTTCGGGGAACACTGAAGCTTTCTTT. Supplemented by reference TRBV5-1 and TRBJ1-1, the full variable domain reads KAGVTQTPRYLIKTRGQQVTLSCSPISGHRSVSWYQQTPGQGLQFLFEYFSETQRNKGNFPGRFSGRQFSNSRSEMNVSTLELGDSALYLCASSLVSSGNTEAFFGQGTRLTVV.

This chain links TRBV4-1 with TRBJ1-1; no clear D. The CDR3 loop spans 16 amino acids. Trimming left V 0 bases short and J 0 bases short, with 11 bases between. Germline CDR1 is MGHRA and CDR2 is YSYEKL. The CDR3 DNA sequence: TGCGCCAGCAGCCAAGATCTCGGACTGTTGAACACTGAAGCTTTCTTT. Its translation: CASSQDLGLLNTEAFF.

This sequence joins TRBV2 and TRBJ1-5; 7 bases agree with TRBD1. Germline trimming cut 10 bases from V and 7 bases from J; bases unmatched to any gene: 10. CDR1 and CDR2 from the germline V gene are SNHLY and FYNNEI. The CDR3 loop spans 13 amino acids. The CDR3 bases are TGTGCCACCCACCGGGACAGCTTACAGCCCCAGCATTTT. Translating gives CATHRDSLQPQHF.

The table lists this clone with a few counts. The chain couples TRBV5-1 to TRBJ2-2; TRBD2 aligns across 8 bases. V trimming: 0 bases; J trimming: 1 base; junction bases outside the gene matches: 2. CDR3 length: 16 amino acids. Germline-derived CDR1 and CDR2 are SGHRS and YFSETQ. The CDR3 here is CASSLVSGENTGELFF. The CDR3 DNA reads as TGCGCCAGCAGCTTGGTTAGCGGGGAGAACACCGGGGAGCTGTTTTTT.

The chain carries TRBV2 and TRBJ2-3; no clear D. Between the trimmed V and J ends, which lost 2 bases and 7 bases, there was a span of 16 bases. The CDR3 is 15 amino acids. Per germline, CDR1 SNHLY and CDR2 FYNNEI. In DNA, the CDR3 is TGTGCCAGCAGTGAAATATTCAGCCAAGGTCATACGCAGTATTTT. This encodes CASSEIFSQGHTQYF.

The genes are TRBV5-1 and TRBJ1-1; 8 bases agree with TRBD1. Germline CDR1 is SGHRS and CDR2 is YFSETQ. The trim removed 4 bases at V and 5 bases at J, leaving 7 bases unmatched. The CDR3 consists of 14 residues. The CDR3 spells CASSRATGGTEAFF. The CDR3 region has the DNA TGCGCCAGCAGCAGAGCCACAGGGGGTACTGAAGCTTTCTTT.

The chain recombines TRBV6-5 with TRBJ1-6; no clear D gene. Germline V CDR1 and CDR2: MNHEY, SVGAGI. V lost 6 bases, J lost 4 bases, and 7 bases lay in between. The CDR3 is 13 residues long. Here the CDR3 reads CASREYYNSPLHF. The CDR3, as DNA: TGTGCCAGCAGGGAATATTATAATTCACCCCTCCACTTT.

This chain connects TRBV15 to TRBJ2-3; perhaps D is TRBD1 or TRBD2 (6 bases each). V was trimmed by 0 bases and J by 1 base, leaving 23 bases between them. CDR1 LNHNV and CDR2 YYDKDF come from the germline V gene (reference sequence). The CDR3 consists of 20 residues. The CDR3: CATSRDPGRGGSGGTDTQYF. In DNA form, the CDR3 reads TGTGCCACCAGCAGAGATCCCGGGAGAGGGGGGTCTGGGGGCACAGATACGCAGTATTTT.

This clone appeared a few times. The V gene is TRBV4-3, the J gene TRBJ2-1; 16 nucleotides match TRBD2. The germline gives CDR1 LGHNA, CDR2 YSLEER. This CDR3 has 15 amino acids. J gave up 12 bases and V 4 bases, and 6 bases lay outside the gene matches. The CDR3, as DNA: TGCGCCAGCAGCCCGGGACTAGCGGGAGGGAGAGGGCAGTTCTTC. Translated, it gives CASSPGLAGGRGQFF.

The DNA of the CDR3 is TGTGCCACTACGCCGGGGGCGCTCAAAGCCAAAAACATTCAGTACTTC. It codes for CATTPGALKAKNIQYF. The V gene is TRBV19, the J gene TRBJ2-4; D tentatively reads TRBD1 or TRBD2 (6 bases each). V gave up 10 bases and J gave up 0 bases, with 19 bases separating them. The CDR3 consists of 16 residues. CDR1 LNHDA and CDR2 SQIVND come from the germline V gene (reference sequence).

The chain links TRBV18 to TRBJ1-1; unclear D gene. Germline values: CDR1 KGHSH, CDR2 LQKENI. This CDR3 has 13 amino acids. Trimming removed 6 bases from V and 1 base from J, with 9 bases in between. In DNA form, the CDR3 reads TGTGCCAGCTCTTTCACTGCGAACACTGAAGCTTTCTTT. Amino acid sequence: CASSFTANTEAFF.

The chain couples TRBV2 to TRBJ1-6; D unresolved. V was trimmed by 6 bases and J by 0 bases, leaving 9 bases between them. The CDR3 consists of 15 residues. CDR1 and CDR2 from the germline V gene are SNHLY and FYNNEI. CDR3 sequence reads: CASRTRGSYNSPLHF. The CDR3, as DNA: TGTGCCAGCAGAACCCGGGGCTCCTATAATTCACCCCTCCACTTT. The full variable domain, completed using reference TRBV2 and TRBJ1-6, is EPEVTQTPSHQVTQMGQEVILRCVPISNHLYFYWYRQILGQKVEFLVSFYNNEISEKSEIFDDQFSVERPDGSNFTLKIRSTKLEDSAMYFCASRTRGSYNSPLHFGNGTRLTVT.

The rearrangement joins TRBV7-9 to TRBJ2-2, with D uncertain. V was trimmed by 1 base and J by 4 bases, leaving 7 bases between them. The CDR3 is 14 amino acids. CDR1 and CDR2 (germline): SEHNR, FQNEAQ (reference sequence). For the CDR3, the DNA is TGTGCCAGCAGCTTAGGAGATCCCACCGGGGAGCTGTTTTTT. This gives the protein CASSLGDPTGELFF.